Listed below are T cell receptor beta chains from one sample, sequenced in a study of T cells in Graves' hyperthyroidism and ophthalmopathy. One entry per CDR3 protein, called by TCRdb with MiXCR from the multiplex PCR reads. This sample yields some 760,000 distinct CDR3 sequences, of which 13% to 15% are seen a single time; about 10% belongs to the top ten. Sequenced material: blood. Receptors were obtained from a woman between 18 and 29 years old with Graves' hyperthyroidism. Each CDR3 is given with its conserved first and last residue. The D gene is left open where the match is weak. Some rows mark clone size as missing; the rest say once, few, many or name a class of expanded clone.

abundance | j_gene | d_gene | v_gene | CDR3nt | CDR3aa
few | TRBJ2-2 | NA | TRBV3-1 | TGTGCCAGCAGCCTCATACCGGACGGAGCGAACACCGGGGAGCTGTTTTTT | CASSLIPDGANTGELFF
few | TRBJ2-7 | NA | TRBV27 | TGTGCCAGCAGTCGGACCTTTAGCTCCTACGAGCAGTACTTC | CASSRTFSSYEQYF
many | TRBJ2-1 | NA | TRBV7-6 | TGTGCCAGCAGCTTAGCCCCCAATGAGCAGTTCTTC | CASSLAPNEQFF
many | TRBJ2-2 | NA | TRBV12-3/TRBV12-4 | TGTGCCACACGAACCTCGCCGACGAACACCGGGGAGCTGTTTTTT | CATRTSPTNTGELFF
many | TRBJ1-1 | NA | TRBV2 | TGTGCCAGCAGGACCAGGGCGTACACTGAAGCTTTCTTT | CASRTRAYTEAFF
NA | TRBJ1-2 | NA | TRBV19 | TGTGCCAGTAGTATCTCGACGACTAACTATGGCTACACCTTC | CASSISTTNYGYTF
many | TRBJ2-5 | NA | TRBV20-1 | TGCAGTGCTAGACTCCTAGAAGTGGGTCAAGAGACCCAGTACTTC | CSARLLEVGQETQYF
many | TRBJ1-5 | NA | TRBV7-8 | TGTGCCAGCAGCTTTTTGGTGGGGATCAGTCAGCCCCAGCATTTT | CASSFLVGISQPQHF
few | TRBJ2-6 | NA | TRBV6-1 | TGTGCCAGCAGATCGGCTGGGGCCAACGTCCTGACTTTC | CASRSAGANVLTF
NA | TRBJ1-3 | NA | TRBV7-9 | TGTGCCAGCAGCTCTGACACTTCCTCTGGAAACACCATATATTTT | CASSSDTSSGNTIYF
NA | TRBJ1-2 | NA | TRBV18 | TGTGCCAGCTCACCCCTTCTCCTGGGCCACTTCTATGGCTACACCTTC | CASSPLLLGHFYGYTF
NA | TRBJ1-6 | NA | TRBV5-6 | TGTGCCAGCAGCTTGGTTATCGGGGCGAGCTCACCCCTCCACTTT | CASSLVIGASSPLHF
many | TRBJ2-5 | NA | TRBV7-9 | TGTGCCAGCAGCTTAGGCCACAGGGCCGTAGAGACCCAGTACTTC | CASSLGHRAVETQYF
many | TRBJ1-2 | TRBD1 | TRBV18 | TGTGCCAGCTCACCATCCCTCGCAGGGACAGATAACTATGGCTACACCTTC | CASSPSLAGTDNYGYTF
many | TRBJ2-7 | NA | TRBV10-3 | TGTGCCATCAGTGGGTTCAAGAGGGCCACCTACGAGCAGTACTTC | CAISGFKRATYEQYF
many | TRBJ2-2 | TRBD1 | TRBV24-1 | TGTGCCACCAGTGACTTATCCGGGACAGGGTACACCGGGGAGCTGTTTTTT | CATSDLSGTGYTGELFF
many | TRBJ2-1 | NA | TRBV7-9 | TGTGCCAGCAGCCCAGCCGTCGGGTTTAGCTCCTACAATGAGCAGTTCTTC | CASSPAVGFSSYNEQFF
many | TRBJ2-1 | TRBD2 | TRBV20-1 | TGCAGTGCTAGTCACCTAGCGGGAGAGAACAATGAGCAGTTCTTC | CSASHLAGENNEQFF
NA | TRBJ1-1 | NA | TRBV12-3/TRBV12-4 | TGTGCCAGCACCAAGGGGTCGCCCACTGAAGCTTTCTTT | CASTKGSPTEAFF
NA | TRBJ1-1 | NA | TRBV27 | TGTGCCAGCAGTTTAGGGGCAGGGTTGAGCACTGAAGCTTTCTTT | CASSLGAGLSTEAFF
few | TRBJ2-5 | TRBD1 | TRBV30 | TGTGCCTGGAGGCAAGGGTACAGGGGGGTCGGAGAGACCCAGTACTTC | CAWRQGYRGVGETQYF
few | TRBJ1-1 | NA | TRBV5-1 | TGCGCCACCTCCAAGCGGGGAAACACTGAAGCTTTCTTT | CATSKRGNTEAFF